Each of the 26 T cell receptor beta chains below was sequenced from the same sample in a study of T cells after posttransplantation cyclophosphamide. Generated by immunoSEQ multiplex PCR, the TCRdb table keeps only in-frame clones and is missing some. The sample includes 25,000 to 30,000 clones, more than 80% of them seen just once. Sequencing was performed on PBMCs. These receptors originate from a man aged 50 to 60.

Only one count was recorded for this clone. J is TRBJ2-3 and V is TRBV5-1, with a possible D match to TRBD2 (6 bases). Germline values: CDR1 SGHRS, CDR2 YFSETQ. The CDR3 runs 15 residues. Trimming took 0 bases from V and 1 from J, leaving 9 bases between them. The CDR3 nucleotides are TGCGCCAGCAGCTTGGGGACGGGGGGCACAGATACGCAGTATTTT. As protein: CASSLGTGGTDTQYF. The full variable domain, with the rest looked up from reference TRBV5-1 and TRBJ2-3, is KAGVTQTPRYLIKTRGQQVTLSCSPISGHRSVSWYQQTPGQGLQFLFEYFSETQRNKGNFPGRFSGRQFSNSRSEMNVSTLELGDSALYLCASSLGTGGTDTQYFGPGTRLTVL.

The V call is TRBV10-3, the J call TRBJ2-1, with TRBD2 as a possible D gene (6 bases). The CDR3 has 15 amino acids. Germline CDR1 ENHRY, CDR2 SYGVKD. With 10 bases removed from V and 5 bases from J, the gap between germline ends came to 21 bases. The CDR3 region is CATAERGVGDNEQFF. DNA of the CDR3: TGTGCCACGGCAGAACGCGGGGTTGGGGACAATGAGCAGTTCTTC.

The chain carries TRBV4-2 and TRBJ2-7; 14 nucleotides line up with TRBD2. The CDR3 has 14 amino acids. The germline V gene has CDR1 LGHNA and CDR2 YNFKEQ. V lost 4 bases and J lost 6; bases outside the gene matches: 2. As DNA, the CDR3 is TGTGCCAGCAGCCTAGGACTAGCGGGAGGCGAGCAGTACTTC. Its protein product is CASSLGLAGGEQYF.

Turning to this clone: One junction end disagrees with the germline gene, perhaps due to a read error. The chain recombines TRBV6-1 with TRBJ2-3, with D maybe TRBD1 (6 bases). The CDR3 is 13 amino acids. In germline, CDR1 is MNHNS, CDR2 SASEGT. This CDR3 reads CASTRQGTDTQYF. Here the CDR3 DNA reads TGTGCGAGCACCCGGCAGGGGACAGATACGCAGTATTTT.

The CDR3 bases are TGCGCCAGCAGCTTAAATCAGGGGAGTGGGAACTATGGCTACACCTTC. This codes for CASSLNQGSGNYGYTF. The chain uses TRBV5-1 and TRBJ1-2; perhaps TRBD1 as D (6 bases). CDR3 length: 16 residues. CDR1 is SGHRS, CDR2 YFSETQ, per germline. V gave up 2 bases and J gave up 2 bases, with 16 bases separating them.

The chain recombines TRBV18 with TRBJ2-5, with D tentatively TRBD2 (5 bases). V was shortened by 3 bases and J by 2 bases, with 22 bases between the two germline ends. The germline gives CDR1 KGHSH, CDR2 LQKENI. This CDR3 comprises 18 residues. CDR3 bases: TGTGCCAGCTCACCCACTAGAATGGCAGGAGGAGATCAAGAGACCCAGTACTTC. Translation gives CASSPTRMAGGDQETQYF.

The chain combines TRBV7-9 with TRBJ2-5, with a weak D call TRBD1 (6 bases). Deletions cut 4 bases from V and 5 bases from J, with 17 bases between. CDR1 SEHNR and CDR2 FQNEAQ come from the germline V gene (reference sequence). This CDR3 region has 15 residues. CDR3 loop: CASSSPWQGLETQYF. As DNA, the CDR3 is TGTGCCAGCAGCTCTCCGTGGCAGGGGCTTGAGACCCAGTACTTC.

V usage is TRBV28 and J usage is TRBJ1-2; 11 nucleotides line up with TRBD1. CDR1 is MDHEN, CDR2 SYDVKM, per germline. CDR3 length: 14 residues. The V segment lost 4 bases and the J segment 8 bases; nucleotides outside the gene matches: 6. The CDR3, as DNA: TGTGCCAGCAGTTCCGCCGGGACAGGGGGAGGCTACACCTTC. Translating gives CASSSAGTGGGYTF.

This clone is a singleton in its sample. The V and J genes are TRBV30 and TRBJ1-4, with 8 bases fitting TRBD1. Germline V gene sequence: CDR1 GTSNPN, CDR2 SVGIG (reference sequence). J was trimmed by 7 bases and V by 5 bases; bases with no gene match: 12. The CDR3 consists of 15 residues. The CDR3 is CAWAYRGGLGEKLFF. The CDR3 bases are TGTGCCTGGGCTTACAGGGGGGGGTTGGGTGAAAAACTGTTTTTT.

V is TRBV11-2 and J is TRBJ1-2; perhaps TRBD1 as D (5 bases). Per the germline V gene, CDR1 is SGHAT and CDR2 is FQNNGV. Trimming removed 4 bases at V and 5 bases at J, with 11 bases between. This CDR3 is built from 13 residues. The DNA of the CDR3 is TGTGCCAGCAGCTCACAGGTTTCTTATGGCTACACCTTC. This gives the protein CASSSQVSYGYTF.

The chain employs TRBV5-1 and TRBJ1-4, with D uncertain. Trimming pared 4 bases from V and 5 bases from J, leaving 18 bases between. Germline loops: CDR1 SGHRS, CDR2 YFSETQ. The CDR3 is 16 residues long. CDR3 sequence reads: CASSPRPPGLNEKLFF. The CDR3 nucleotides read TGCGCCAGCAGCCCCCGGCCCCCAGGATTAAATGAAAAACTGTTTTTT.

The chain is built from TRBV27 and TRBJ1-6, with 9 bases matching TRBD1. This CDR3 is built from 14 residues. Germline CDR1 is MNHEY and CDR2 is SMNVEV (reference sequence). The V gene end was trimmed by 6 bases and the J gene end by 4 bases; junction bases not matched to a gene: 1. The CDR3 bases are TGTGCCAGCAGGGGGACAGGGTATAATTCACCCCTCCACTTT. This encodes CASRGTGYNSPLHF.

V and J are TRBV6-5 and TRBJ2-5; possible D gene TRBD1, 6 bases. CDR1 is MNHEY, CDR2 SVGAGI, per germline. The V and J ends lost 7 bases and 5 bases respectively, with 11 bases between them. There are 12 residues in the CDR3. The CDR3, as DNA: TGTGCCAGCAAATCGCAGGGGGAGACCCAGTACTTC. As protein: CASKSQGETQYF.

The chain combines TRBV4-1 with TRBJ2-7, with D unclear. CDR1 and CDR2 (germline): MGHRA, YSYEKL. The length of the CDR3 is 13 residues. V shed 2 bases and J shed 2 bases, with 7 bases lying between them. The CDR3 is CASSQRTAYEQYF. CDR3 DNA: TGCGCCAGCAGCCAACGTACTGCCTACGAGCAGTACTTC.

The V and J genes are TRBV28 and TRBJ2-7, with TRBD1 as a possible D gene (6 bases). CDR1 and CDR2 from the germline V gene are MDHEN and SYDVKM. The V end was cut by 3 bases, the J end by 4 bases, with 16 bases between. The CDR3 covers 15 residues. CDR3 region: CASSLGAHGGYEQYF. The CDR3 bases are TGTGCCAGCAGTTTGGGGGCCCACGGTGGGTACGAGCAGTACTTC.

V usage is TRBV11-3 and J usage is TRBJ2-7; TRBD2 agrees at 8 bases. This CDR3 is built from 16 residues. Germline loops: CDR1 SGHNT, CDR2 YENEEA. With V trimmed by 0 bases and J by 2 bases, 6 bases remained unmatched. This chain's CDR3 is CASSLDSMRGAYEQYF. The DNA of the CDR3 is TGTGCCAGCAGCTTAGATAGTATGCGGGGGGCCTACGAGCAGTACTTC. Supplemented by reference TRBV11-3 and TRBJ2-7, the full variable domain reads EAGVVQSPRYKIIEKKQPVAFWCNPISGHNTLYWYLQNLGQGPELLIRYENEEAVDDSQLPKDRFSAERLKGVDSTLKIQPAELGDSAVYLCASSLDSMRGAYEQYFGPGTRLTVT.

The chain joins TRBV9 to TRBJ1-2; TRBD1 aligns across 7 bases. CDR1 and CDR2 (germline): SGDLS, YYNGEE. The CDR3 covers 15 residues. With 0 bases clipped from V and 5 bases from J, the junction kept 7 bases outside the gene matches. CDR3 coding DNA: TGTGCCAGCAGCGTAGAGGGACAGCCGATATATGGCTACACCTTC. Translation gives CASSVEGQPIYGYTF.

Of note for this clone: The junction departs from the called germline gene at one end, perhaps through a read error. The V gene is TRBV5-1, the J gene TRBJ2-3, with 12 bases lining up with TRBD2. The CDR3 contains 16 residues. CDR1 and CDR2 (germline): SGHRS, YFSETQ. This CDR3 is CASNLWTSGVPDTQYF. The CDR3 coding sequence is TGCGCCAGCAACTTGTGGACTAGCGGGGTCCCAGATACGCAGTATTTT.

This chain connects TRBV29-1 to TRBJ1-2; weak D call: TRBD1 (5 bases). Trimming stripped 1 base from V and 2 bases from J, with 17 bases between. There are 16 residues in the CDR3. Germline CDR1 SQVTM, CDR2 ANQGSEA. In DNA, the CDR3 is TGCAGCGTTGAAGTGGACACCTTAACTGAGAACTATGGCTACACCTTC. Translated: CSVEVDTLTENYGYTF.

The V call is TRBV6-6, the J call TRBJ1-4; TRBD1 agrees at 9 bases. The CDR3 sequence is 13 residues long. The trim removed 8 bases at V and 8 bases at J, leaving 6 bases unmatched. The V gene's germline CDR1 is MNHNY and CDR2 SVGAGI (reference sequence). For the CDR3, the DNA is TGTGCCAGCCTCCGGACAGGGGCAGAAAAACTGTTTTTT. Its protein product is CASLRTGAEKLFF.

V gene TRBV28 combines with J gene TRBJ1-1; D possibly corresponds to TRBD1 (6 bases). Germline loops: CDR1 MDHEN, CDR2 SYDVKM. The CDR3 sequence is 17 residues long. V gave up 6 bases and J gave up 1 base, with 21 bases separating them. The CDR3 DNA is TGTGCCAGCAGGCGTACAGGGTCGGGGATGCGGAACACTGAAGCTTTCTTT. Its translation: CASRRTGSGMRNTEAFF.

The J gene is TRBJ1-1, the V gene TRBV18, with 8 bases identical to TRBD1. CDR1 is KGHSH and CDR2 is LQKENI in the germline V gene. Trimming cost V 2 bases and J 4 bases; bases outside gene matches: 6. The CDR3 extends over 15 amino acids. The CDR3 DNA sequence: TGTGCCAGCTCACCAACCGTCCAGGGGGCCACTGAAGCTTTCTTT. This sequence encodes CASSPTVQGATEAFF.

The CDR3 region is CASSRQGARDEQFF. The CDR3 DNA reads TGCGCCAGCAGCCGACAGGGGGCGCGCGATGAGCAGTTCTTC. The chain is built from TRBV4-1 and TRBJ2-1; TRBD1 aligns across 10 bases. Germline CDR1 MGHRA, CDR2 YSYEKL. J was trimmed by 8 bases and V by 4 bases; bases with no gene match: 5. The CDR3 is 14 residues long.

V and J are TRBV7-8 and TRBJ2-6; a weak D match, TRBD1 (6 bases). The germline V and J ends were trimmed by 6 bases and 0 bases, with 18 bases remaining between them. The CDR3 is 18 amino acids. In germline, CDR1 is SGHVS, CDR2 FQNEAQ. CDR3 sequence: CASSSHRALPSGANVLTF. CDR3 DNA sequence: TGTGCCAGCAGTTCGCACAGGGCCTTACCCTCTGGGGCCAACGTCCTGACTTTC. Together with reference TRBV7-8 and TRBJ2-6, the CDR3 gives the full variable domain: GAGVSQSPRYKVAKRGQDVALRCDPISGHVSLFWYQQALGQGPEFLTYFQNEAQLDKSGLPSDRFFAERPEGSVSTLKIQRTQQEDSAVYLCASSSHRALPSGANVLTFGAGSRLTVL.

The chain couples TRBV5-6 to TRBJ2-1; 7 nucleotides agree with TRBD2. Germline V gives CDR1 SGHDT, CDR2 YYEEEE. The ends lost 2 bases at V and 7 bases at J; junction bases unmatched: 9. This CDR3 spans 15 amino acids. The CDR3, as DNA: TGTGCCAGCAGCTTCGTGGGGGGGTCAGGGAATGAGCAGTTCTTC. Protein sequence: CASSFVGGSGNEQFF.

The chain uses TRBV19 and TRBJ1-5, with 8 positions matching TRBD1. The germline V gene encodes CDR1 LNHDA and CDR2 SQIVND (reference sequence). V trimming: 5 bases; J trimming: 5 bases; junction bases outside the gene matches: 8. There are 15 residues in the CDR3. CDR3: CASSPGTGRYQPQHF. DNA of the CDR3: TGTGCCAGTAGTCCCGGGACAGGTCGCTATCAGCCCCAGCATTTT. Full variable domain (rest looked up from reference TRBV19 and TRBJ1-5): DGGITQSPKYLFRKEGQNVTLSCEQNLNHDAMYWYRQDPGQGLRLIYYSQIVNDFQKGDIAEGYSVSREKKESFPLTVTSAQKNPTAFYLCASSPGTGRYQPQHFGDGTRLSIL.